The clone carrying this T cell receptor beta chain has a count of ten or more. TCRdb recomputed calls from the RT-PCR reads with MiXCR, one row per CDR3 protein. Altogether about 150,000 distinct CDR3 sequences are present, approximately 35% being singletons, with the ten largest covering around 50%. This specimen belongs to a study of patients and donors after allogeneic stem cell transplantation. The sequence was obtained from a human donor who was either an allogeneic HSCT recipient or a stem cell or donor lymphocyte infusion donor (not recorded which). It is not recorded whose cells these are; they may come from a transplant donor. The sequencing input was blood, either unsorted or a sorted T cell fraction (not recorded which).

CDR3 in DNA: TGTGCCAGCAACTCCGACCCAGGACGATACGGCTACACCTTC. It translates to CASNSDPGRYGYTF. The V gene is TRBV11-2, the J gene TRBJ1-2, with D unclear. Trimming cost V 7 bases and J 8 bases, with 20 bases left between them. CDR1 is SGHAT, CDR2 FQNNGV, per germline. The CDR3 contains 14 residues.